This passage covers 21 T cell receptor beta chains from one sample sequenced in a study of T cell changes during pregnancy in multiple sclerosis. Profiled with immunoSEQ multiplex PCR; TCRdb holds only in-frame clones, not every one. The sample contains fewer than 85,000 clones, 85% to 95% of which appear only once. This specimen was peripheral blood, taken in the third trimester of pregnancy. The origin of the receptors is a female donor in good health, enrolled as a control in a pregnancy study.

The rearrangement joins TRBV28 to TRBJ1-3; D might be TRBD1 (6 bases). The germline CDR1 and CDR2 sequences are MDHEN and SYDVKM. The CDR3 totals 15 residues. Deletions cut 8 bases from V and 4 bases from J, with 18 bases between. The CDR3 loop reads CASGFRGYAGNTIYF. CDR3 bases: TGTGCCAGCGGGTTCAGGGGATATGCGGGAAACACCATATATTTT.

The chain carries TRBV6-1 and TRBJ1-4; a weak D match, TRBD1 (5 bases). The CDR3 has 14 amino acids. Germline V CDR1 and CDR2: MNHNS, SASEGT. V lost 5 bases and J lost 6, with 13 bases in between. The CDR3 bases are TGTGCCAGCAGTACGGAGGGGATAGATGAAAAACTGTTTTTT. Amino acids: CASSTEGIDEKLFF.

CDR3 in DNA: TGTGCCAGCAGTTTAGGCGACAGGGCCACCGGGGAGCTGTTTTTT. Its translation: CASSLGDRATGELFF. This chain connects TRBV28 to TRBJ2-2; 7 nucleotides match TRBD1. V dropped 2 bases and J dropped 4; count of bases not matched to a gene: 4. This CDR3 has 15 amino acids. Germline V gene sequence: CDR1 MDHEN, CDR2 SYDVKM.

The chain joins TRBV29-1 to TRBJ2-3; 8 bases are a match to TRBD2. J lost 3 bases, V lost 7 bases, and 12 bases had no gene match. This CDR3 has 15 amino acids. The germline gives CDR1 SQVTM, CDR2 ANQGSEA. The CDR3 nucleotides read TGCAGCGCTGCCCCCAGGGCGGGGGGAACAGATACGCAGTATTTT. Translated, it gives CSAAPRAGGTDTQYF.

The gene calls are TRBV27 and TRBJ1-6; 8 nucleotides agree with TRBD1. The CDR3 has 18 amino acids. With V trimmed by 4 bases and J by 0 bases, 8 bases remained unmatched. In germline, CDR1 is MNHEY, CDR2 SMNVEV (reference sequence). The CDR3, as DNA: TGTGCCAGCAGTTACCTCACAGGGGGGAGCTCCTATAATTCACCCCTCCACTTT. Protein product: CASSYLTGGSSYNSPLHF.

The chain couples TRBV9 to TRBJ2-3; D not resolved. This CDR3 spans 14 amino acids. Germline values: CDR1 SGDLS, CDR2 YYNGEE. V was clipped by 2 bases and J by 4 bases, with 11 bases between them. The CDR3 DNA sequence: TGTGCCAGCAGCGTGCCCTCTAACCCAGATACGCAGTATTTT. This codes for CASSVPSNPDTQYF.

This clone was counted once. The gene calls are TRBV2 and TRBJ2-3; tentatively, D is TRBD1 (5 bases). V gave up 1 base and J gave up 6 bases, with 8 bases separating them. The CDR3 has 13 residues. Germline loops: CDR1 SNHLY, CDR2 FYNNEI. The CDR3, as DNA: TGTGCCAGCAGTGAAGGGTACAGGGATACGCAGTATTTT. Translation gives CASSEGYRDTQYF.

The V and J genes are TRBV29-1 and TRBJ2-1; TRBD1 matches at 10 bases. V lost 4 bases, J lost 7 bases, and 7 bases stayed unmatched. Germline V lookup: CDR1 SQVTM, CDR2 ANQGSEA. The CDR3 consists of 14 residues. As DNA, the CDR3 is TGCAGCGTTGTTGGGGACAGGGGTCTTAATGAGCAGTTCTTC. Translated: CSVVGDRGLNEQFF.

This clone appeared once. V usage is TRBV7-9 and J usage is TRBJ2-7, with 7 bases matching TRBD2. The CDR3 has 16 residues. V trimming: 2 bases; J trimming: 2 bases; junction bases outside the gene matches: 9. Germline lookup yields CDR1 SEHNR and CDR2 FQNEAQ (reference sequence). This CDR3 reads CASSLQSGTEPYEQYF. The CDR3 coding sequence is TGTGCCAGCAGCTTACAAAGCGGGACGGAACCCTACGAGCAGTACTTC.

The chain couples TRBV18 to TRBJ2-1; perhaps TRBD2 as D (6 bases). The CDR3 contains 14 residues. Germline CDR1 KGHSH, CDR2 LQKENI. Deletions cut 4 bases from V and 9 bases from J, with 16 bases between. For the CDR3, the DNA is TGTGCCAGCTCACTATCAATGGAGGGAAGTGAGCAGTTCTTC. It yields the protein CASSLSMEGSEQFF.

The genes are TRBV5-4 and TRBJ2-3, with TRBD2 matching 7 bases. The CDR3 contains 15 residues. Germline loops: CDR1 SGHNT, CDR2 YYREEE (reference sequence). J gave up 0 bases and V 1 base, and 2 bases lay outside the gene matches. In DNA, the CDR3 is TGTGCCAGCAGCTTGAGCGGGGCTAGCACAGATACGCAGTATTTT. Protein product: CASSLSGASTDTQYF.

The chain is built from TRBV27 and TRBJ2-7; 12 bases map to TRBD2. The germline V gene encodes CDR1 MNHEY and CDR2 SMNVEV (reference sequence). This CDR3 region has 16 residues. Losses at the gene ends were 1 base for V and 4 bases for J; bases not matched to a gene: 5. The CDR3 region is CASSLLTSGSVYEQYF. CDR3 nucleotides: TGTGCCAGCAGTTTATTGACTAGCGGGAGCGTTTACGAGCAGTACTTC.

This chain joins TRBV7-8 and TRBJ2-1, with D possibly matching TRBD2 (5 bases). CDR1 and CDR2 (germline): SGHVS, FQNEAQ. The CDR3 is 15 residues long. Trimming took off 4 bases at V and 7 bases at J, with 17 bases between the two ends. The CDR3 DNA follows: TGTGCCAGCAGCTCCGGACCGGGAACCAATAATGAGCAGTTCTTC. Translated: CASSSGPGTNNEQFF.

The V gene is TRBV11-1, the J gene TRBJ1-5; TRBD1 is a possible D gene (6 bases). This CDR3 is 15 amino acids long. The V and J ends lost 5 bases and 1 base respectively, with 12 bases between them. Germline V lookup: CDR1 SGHAT, CDR2 FQDESV (reference sequence). The CDR3 sequence is CASSKDSSSNQPQHF. DNA for the CDR3: TGTGCCAGCAGCAAGGACAGCAGCAGCAATCAGCCCCAGCATTTT.

This clone was counted a single time. The chain carries TRBV19 and TRBJ1-5; TRBD1 is a possible D gene (6 bases). The CDR3 length is 15 residues. Germline CDR1 is LNHDA and CDR2 is SQIVND (reference sequence). Trimming took 3 bases from V and 4 from J, leaving 13 bases between them. The CDR3 loop reads CASSMGTRGNQPQHF. The CDR3 region has the DNA TGTGCCAGTAGTATGGGGACCAGGGGAAATCAGCCCCAGCATTTT.

The chain recombines TRBV15 with TRBJ2-3, with D unresolved. The CDR3 length is 15 residues. Germline CDR1 is LNHNV and CDR2 is YYDKDF (reference sequence). V dropped 0 bases and J dropped 3 bases, with 10 bases sitting between them. The DNA of the CDR3 is TGTGCCACCAGCAGAGATGTAACAGCTACAGATACGCAGTATTTT. Amino acid sequence: CATSRDVTATDTQYF.

The rearrangement links TRBV27 to TRBJ2-3; a possible D gene is TRBD2 (5 bases). CDR3 length: 15 residues. Germline V gene data show CDR1 as MNHEY and CDR2 as SMNVEV (reference sequence). Trimming took off 7 bases at V and 0 bases at J, with 14 bases between the two ends. The CDR3 sequence: CASTPGLTSTDTQYF. As DNA, the CDR3 is TGTGCCAGCACGCCAGGACTTACGAGCACAGATACGCAGTATTTT.

V usage is TRBV28 and J usage is TRBJ2-5; 9 bases agree with TRBD2. The CDR3 has 14 amino acids. Per the germline V gene, CDR1 is MDHEN and CDR2 is SYDVKM. J gave up 2 bases and V 2 bases, and 0 bases lay outside the gene matches. The CDR3 reads CASSLLAGQETQYF. The CDR3 DNA reads as TGTGCCAGCAGTTTACTAGCGGGACAAGAGACCCAGTACTTC.

The chain joins TRBV6-4 to TRBJ2-2; 8 bases are a match to TRBD2. V shed 0 bases and J 7 bases; nucleotides not matched to a gene: 4. This CDR3 is built from 15 residues. CDR1 is MRHNA, CDR2 SNTAGT, per germline. CDR3 residues: CASSDSLGGDGELFF. In nucleotides, the CDR3 is TGTGCCAGCAGTGACTCCCTCGGGGGGGACGGGGAGCTGTTTTTT.

J is TRBJ1-1 and V is TRBV28; tentative D call: TRBD1 (5 bases). The CDR3 consists of 13 residues. The ends were cut back, 6 bases at V and 5 bases at J, with 13 bases in the middle. The germline V gene encodes CDR1 MDHEN and CDR2 SYDVKM. The CDR3 protein is CASRSTADTEAFF. Here the CDR3 DNA reads TGTGCCAGCAGGTCGACAGCAGATACTGAAGCTTTCTTT. Complete variable domain (other parts from reference TRBV28 and TRBJ1-1): DVKVTQSSRYLVKRTGEKVFLECVQDMDHENMFWYRQDPGLGLRLIYFSYDVKMKEKGDIPEGYSVSREKKERFSLILESASTNQTSMYLCASRSTADTEAFFGQGTRLTVV.

The rearrangement links TRBV9 to TRBJ2-2; tentatively, D is TRBD2 (5 bases). Germline V gene data show CDR1 as SGDLS and CDR2 as YYNGEE. The ends were cut back, 3 bases at V and 6 bases at J, with 12 bases in the middle. CDR3 size: 14 residues. CDR3 amino acids: CASSGGTSSGELFF. The CDR3 coding sequence is TGTGCCAGCAGCGGGGGAACTAGTTCCGGGGAGCTGTTTTTT.